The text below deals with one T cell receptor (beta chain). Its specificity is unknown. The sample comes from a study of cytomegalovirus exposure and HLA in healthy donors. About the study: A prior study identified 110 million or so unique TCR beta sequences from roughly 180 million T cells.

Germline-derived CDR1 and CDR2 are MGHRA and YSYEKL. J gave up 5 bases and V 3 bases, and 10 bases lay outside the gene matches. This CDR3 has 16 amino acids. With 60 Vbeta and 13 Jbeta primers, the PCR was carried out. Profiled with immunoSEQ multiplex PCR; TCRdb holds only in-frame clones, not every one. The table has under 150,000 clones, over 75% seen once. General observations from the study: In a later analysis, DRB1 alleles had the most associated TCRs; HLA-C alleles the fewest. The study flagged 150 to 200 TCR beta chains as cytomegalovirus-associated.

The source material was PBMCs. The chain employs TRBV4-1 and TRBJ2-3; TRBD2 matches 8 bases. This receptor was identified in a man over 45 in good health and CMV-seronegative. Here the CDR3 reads CASSQAGRLAGDTQYF. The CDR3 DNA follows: TGCGCCAGCAGCCAGGCCGGGCGTCTAGCGGGAGATACGCAGTATTTT.